Listed below are T cell receptor beta chains from one sample, sequenced in a study of T cell repertoires in cytomegalovirus infection. TCRdb passed the reads through MiXCR, listing each CDR3 protein once. The data contain 300,000 to 400,000 distinct CDR3 sequences, more than 8% of them singletons. Sequencing was carried out using PBMCs. These receptor sequences come from a human donor in good health (CMV status not recorded). Some clones in this sample may be carry-over from other donors' samples. The conserved cysteine and the conserved F or W are not part of the CDR3 here. Only some rows state a clone size, as once, few, many or a class for expanded clones.

CDR3 protein	V gene	J gene	clone size
SATGGGNTIY	TRBV29-1	TRBJ1-3	many
ASSEGGGAGEQF	TRBV2	TRBJ2-1	NA
ASSPFSADTQY	TRBV6-5	TRBJ2-3	NA
ASSSYDSVNYGYT	TRBV7-8	TRBJ1-2	many
ASSLLSGGRETQY	TRBV6-5	TRBJ2-5	few
ASSSLTGAQTKGPYEQY	TRBV7-2	TRBJ2-7	many
ASSQGQRSADEQF	TRBV7-2	TRBJ2-1	many
ASTPGGHYEQY	TRBV7-2	TRBJ2-7	NA
ASSLLREETQY	TRBV7-2	TRBJ2-5	many
SATLEFSGELF	TRBV20-1	TRBJ2-2	NA
ASSPNFHQNQPQH	TRBV7-2	TRBJ1-5	few
ASSPGQYNEQF	TRBV18	TRBJ2-1	many
ASREGNQPHH	TRBV19	TRBJ1-5	NA
ASSYTTGTGGEQY	TRBV6-2/TRBV6-3	TRBJ2-7	many
AWSPTLGPPLH	TRBV30	TRBJ1-6	few
ASSLGRTSVGDTQY	TRBV7-7	TRBJ2-3	NA
ASSYGVAVSYNEQF	TRBV6-6	TRBJ2-1	NA
ASSLVGRGLSSYNSPLH	TRBV7-2	TRBJ1-6	many
SAGAGRGSYEQY	TRBV29-1	TRBJ2-7	NA
ASSPYSGGADTEAF	TRBV6-2/TRBV6-3	TRBJ1-1	NA
ASSSGTIETQY	TRBV5-1	TRBJ2-5	many
ASSKQGTDTQY	TRBV19	TRBJ2-3	many
ASREREGLNQPQH	TRBV25-1	TRBJ1-5	few
ASSLTGTQQETQY	TRBV28	TRBJ2-5	many
SARDRLAGVGISYEQY	TRBV20-1	TRBJ2-7	NA
APPRPTDTQY	TRBV10-3	TRBJ2-3	many
SVDGIWGGQY	TRBV29-1	TRBJ2-3	NA
ASGTGTNTIY	TRBV28	TRBJ1-3	many
ASSRGTGGGYEQY	TRBV7-7	TRBJ2-7	many
ASSQDLAGVLTDTQY	TRBV4-1	TRBJ2-3	many
ASSQDVYSNQPQH	TRBV4-3	TRBJ1-5	NA
ASSPDSRSYEQY	TRBV18	TRBJ2-7	NA
ASSPERLARPDTQY	TRBV7-3	TRBJ2-3	many
ASSLPSSSDNEQF	TRBV12-3/TRBV12-4	TRBJ2-1	NA
ASAPRTTDTQY	TRBV10-3	TRBJ2-3	many
ASSAPRGRVTDTQY	TRBV7-2	TRBJ2-3	many
ASSPTESNTGELF	TRBV7-2	TRBJ2-2	NA
ASSPDRGLYNEQF	TRBV7-2	TRBJ2-1	many
ASSLKGSGTEAF	TRBV12-3/TRBV12-4	TRBJ1-1	NA
ASSLGLGNEQF	TRBV7-3	TRBJ2-1	many
ASSSGTSGSYEQY	TRBV12-3/TRBV12-4	TRBJ2-7	few
ASLPGGRQETQY	TRBV12-3/TRBV12-4	TRBJ2-5	NA
ASAPTGTRTDTQY	TRBV7-9	TRBJ2-3	NA
ASSSGWGAGAF	TRBV7-2	TRBJ1-1	NA
AISEVVGLNTDTQY	TRBV10-3	TRBJ2-3	NA